The 14 T cell receptor beta chains in this list originate from one sample, sequenced in a study of T cell repertoires in cytomegalovirus infection. TCRdb fed the reads into MiXCR, producing one record per CDR3 protein. The sample gives 150,000 to 200,000 distinct CDR3 sequences, about a sixth of which show up once; almost 25% is in the top ten. Sequencing used CD8+ T cells from PBMCs. Every receptor here comes from a human donor in good health (CMV status not recorded). Some clones in this sample may be carry-over from other donors' samples.

A single count supports this clonotype. This chain links TRBV10-3 with TRBJ1-1; D uncertain. V was clipped by 0 bases and J by 6 bases, with 14 bases between them. This CDR3 contains 15 residues. Looked up from germline, CDR1 is ENHRY and CDR2 is SYGVKD. CDR3 sequence: CAISESRALDAEAFF. CDR3 DNA sequence: TGTGCCATCAGTGAGTCGAGGGCCCTGGACGCTGAAGCTTTCTTT.

This clonotype was recorded at least ten times. The chain uses TRBV7-8 and TRBJ2-6; the D is unclear. The CDR3 length is 19 residues. CDR1 is SGHVS and CDR2 is FQNEAQ in the germline V gene. Trimming shortened V by 10 bases and J by 1 base, and 26 bases separated the two germline ends. CDR3 in DNA: TGTGCCACTAATACAGCAGGACGACACCCAGGATCTGGGGCCAACGTCCTGACTTTC. It codes for CATNTAGRHPGSGANVLTF. Full variable domain (remainder filled in from reference TRBV7-8 and TRBJ2-6): GAGVSQSPRYKVAKRGQDVALRCDPISGHVSLFWYQQALGQGPEFLTYFQNEAQLDKSGLPSDRFFAERPEGSVSTLKIQRTQQEDSAVYLCATNTAGRHPGSGANVLTFGAGSRLTVL.

J is TRBJ1-1 and V is TRBV12-5; no clear D. The ends were cut back, 6 bases at V and 0 bases at J, with 11 bases in the middle. This CDR3 region has 14 residues. Germline CDR1 reads LGHNT; CDR2 reads FRNRAP. The DNA for the CDR3 is TGTGCTAGTGGCTGGGCGGGGATGAACACTGAAGCTTTCTTT. Translated, it gives CASGWAGMNTEAFF.

In its sample, this clonotype was seen a few times. The chain carries TRBV5-6 and TRBJ2-5, with D perhaps matching TRBD2 (5 bases). The CDR3 is 16 amino acids. V was shortened by 3 bases and J by 5 bases, with 20 bases between the two germline ends. Germline V lookup: CDR1 SGHDT, CDR2 YYEEEE. CDR3 sequence reads: CASSYRPEAKPETQYF. CDR3 sequence (DNA): TGTGCCAGCAGCTACCGTCCGGAGGCCAAGCCGGAGACCCAGTACTTC.

There are a few counts of this clonotype. The chain recombines TRBV6-2 or TRBV6-3 with TRBJ2-7; 7 bases line up with TRBD1. This CDR3 has 13 amino acids. Unmatched junction bases numbered 5, after V lost 6 bases and J lost 3 bases. Per germline, CDR1 MNHEY and CDR2 SVGEGT. The CDR3 region has the DNA TGTGCCAGCAGACTGGGACAGAACTACGAGCAGTACTTC. The encoded protein is CASRLGQNYEQYF.

This clonotype was seen only a few times. V is TRBV7-2 and J is TRBJ1-3, with 7 bases lining up with TRBD1. CDR3 size: 16 residues. Germline lookup yields CDR1 SGHTA and CDR2 FQGNSA. V gave up 5 bases and J gave up 3 bases; unmatched junction bases: 10. The CDR3 DNA is TGTGCCAGCAGCCTACTGCTAGGACAGGTTGGAAACACCATATATTTT. Its translation is CASSLLLGQVGNTIYF. Filled out from reference TRBV7-2 and TRBJ1-3, the complete variable domain reads GAGVSQSPSNKVTEKGKDVELRCDPISGHTALYWYRQSLGQGLEFLIYFQGNSAPDKSGLPSDRFSAERTGGSVSTLTIQRTQQEDSAVYLCASSLLLGQVGNTIYFGEGSWLTVV.

This clonotype was seen only a few times. This rearrangement joins TRBV7-8 to TRBJ2-7; the match to TRBD1 covers 7 bases. Germline assignment: CDR1 SGHVS and CDR2 FQNEAQ. V lost 4 bases to trimming and J lost 1 base; unmatched junction nucleotides: 4. This CDR3 comprises 14 residues. This CDR3 is CASSSGGLSYEQYF. The CDR3 bases are TGTGCCAGCAGCTCAGGGGGTTTGTCCTACGAGCAGTACTTC.

This clonotype turned up a few times. V usage is TRBV7-2 and J usage is TRBJ2-3; the D gene is possibly TRBD1 (7 bases). This CDR3 comprises 16 residues. Trimming cost V 2 bases and J 3 bases, with 15 bases left between them. The germline CDR1 and CDR2 sequences are SGHTA and FQGNSA. This CDR3 reads CASSLWSEGATDTQYF. CDR3 DNA sequence: TGTGCCAGCAGCTTATGGTCGGAGGGGGCAACAGATACGCAGTATTTT.

The V and J genes are TRBV7-6 and TRBJ1-6; a possible D gene is TRBD1 (6 bases). The germline V gene encodes CDR1 SGHVS and CDR2 FNYEAQ. V was cut by 3 bases and J by 7 bases, with 16 bases left in between. CDR3 length: 16 amino acids. Here the CDR3 reads CASSFKSGGRNSPLHF. CDR3 bases: TGTGCCAGCAGCTTTAAGTCTGGGGGCCGCAATTCACCCCTCCACTTT. Variable domain in full (rest from reference TRBV7-6 and TRBJ1-6): GAGVSQSPRYKVTKRGQDVALRCDPISGHVSLYWYRQALGQGPEFLTYFNYEAQQDKSGLPNDRFSAERPEGSISTLTIQRTEQRDSAMYRCASSFKSGGRNSPLHFGNGTRLTVT.

The V and J genes are TRBV7-3 and TRBJ2-1, with TRBD2 matching over 10 bases. This CDR3 comprises 18 residues. Looked up from germline, CDR1 is SGHTA and CDR2 is FQGTGA. J gave up 3 bases and V 3 bases, and 11 bases lay outside the gene matches. The CDR3 nucleotides read TGTGCCAGCAGCTTGGTTAGCGGGGGGCCTGGTGTCTACAATGAGCAGTTCTTC. Translating gives CASSLVSGGPGVYNEQFF.

This clonotype was observed a few times. The V call is TRBV7-6, the J call TRBJ2-7; the match to TRBD2 covers 9 bases. The junction had 10 bases not matched to a gene; V was cut back by 6 bases and J by 1 base. Germline V gene lookup returns CDR1 SGHVS and CDR2 FNYEAQ. The CDR3 covers 16 residues. For the CDR3, the DNA is TGTGCCAGCAGTCTACTTAGCGGGGGCCCATCCTACGAGCAGTACTTC. Translation: CASSLLSGGPSYEQYF.

There are a few counts of this clonotype. The chain joins TRBV7-7 to TRBJ2-2; 14 bases align to TRBD2. The J segment lost 6 bases and the V segment lost 5 bases, leaving 5 bases of the junction unmatched. The germline gives CDR1 SSHAT, CDR2 FNYEAQ (reference sequence). The CDR3 runs to 16 residues. This CDR3 reads CASSLRTSGGSGELFF. CDR3 sequence (DNA): TGTGCCAGCAGCCTACGGACTAGCGGGGGGTCCGGGGAGCTGTTTTTT.

This clonotype was seen a handful of times. The chain joins TRBV7-2 to TRBJ2-3, with a tentative D call TRBD2 (7 bases). The CDR3 is made up of 16 amino acids. Germline CDR1 reads SGHTA; CDR2 reads FQGNSA. Trimming stripped 1 base from V and 2 bases from J, with 13 bases between. CDR3 DNA sequence: TGTGCCAGCAGCTTAGGGGAGGGGGACCACACAGATACGCAGTATTTT. It is translated as CASSLGEGDHTDTQYF.

This clonotype was detected a few times. CDR3 amino acids: CASSSEVVFTDTQYF. The CDR3 DNA follows: TGTGCCAGCAGCTCAGAAGTGGTTTTCACAGATACGCAGTATTTT. The V and J genes are TRBV7-8 and TRBJ2-3; D remains ambiguous. The length of the CDR3 is 15 residues. The germline V gene encodes CDR1 SGHVS and CDR2 FQNEAQ. V lost 4 bases, J lost 2 bases, and 13 bases lay in between.